This TCR beta chain was retrieved from a study of vaccination and CD4 T cells after COVID-19. This CDR3 is 14 amino acids long. Trimming stripped 0 bases from V and 8 bases from J, with 11 bases between. The germline gives CDR1 MNHEY, CDR2 SVGEGT. Treatment meaning: roughly 11-day PBMC culture with coronavirus spike peptide pools or control peptides (ViraFEST assay). Sequencing of DNA taken from cultured CD4+ T cells relied on the Oncomine TCR Beta short-read assay. TCRdb independently ran MiXCR on the PCR reads; one entry per CDR3 protein. The sample consists of about 20,000 distinct CDR3 sequences, 66% of them appearing once. Comment on this clonotype: The antigen remains unidentified.

This clonotype was obtained from a human donor who had recovered from COVID-19. This chain joins TRBV6-2 or TRBV6-3 and TRBJ2-1; D perhaps matches TRBD1 (6 bases). Sample: CD4+ T cells from blood, cultured in vitro. This chain's CDR3 is CASSYSMSGDEQFF. The CDR3 coding sequence is TGTGCCAGCAGTTACTCGATGTCAGGGGATGAGCAGTTCTTC.